The 31 T cell receptor beta chains reported below all come from one sample, sequenced in a study of Graves' ophthalmopathy and Graves' hyperthyroidism. RNA transcripts were the source from which TCR beta CDR3 regions were amplified. The library came from an HTBI-primed first-round RT-PCR and a second-round multiplex PCR. TCRdb re-called the multiplex PCR reads through MiXCR, storing one row per CDR3 protein. The sample carries roughly 420,000 distinct CDR3 sequences, roughly 21% recorded once. The sample taken for sequencing was peripheral blood. Receptors originate from a woman in her late teens or twenties with stable Graves' hyperthyroidism.

V usage is TRBV6-1 and J usage is TRBJ1-5; D unclear. Deletions cut 1 base from V and 7 bases from J, with 17 bases between. From germline, CDR1 is MNHNS and CDR2 SASEGT. The CDR3 has 16 residues. Written as DNA, the CDR3 is TGTGCCAGCAGTGAAGGTATGAGGATCTCCGGACAGCCCCAGCATTTT. Translated, it gives CASSEGMRISGQPQHF.

The rearrangement uses TRBV6-1 and TRBJ2-2; the D is unclear. The CDR3 loop spans 11 amino acids. The germline V gene encodes CDR1 MNHNS and CDR2 SASEGT. Trimming removed 2 bases from V and 7 bases from J, with 2 bases in between. Here the CDR3 DNA reads TGTGCCAGCAGTGAACGCGGGGAGCTGTTTTTT. It encodes CASSERGELFF.

With respect to this clonotype: At one boundary the junction diverges from the germline segment, which might be a read error. The chain links TRBV28 to TRBJ2-7; 12 nucleotides match TRBD2. The CDR3 length is 17 residues. Germline loops: CDR1 MDHEN, CDR2 SYDVKM. The CDR3 sequence: CASSLFASGRASHEQYF. CDR3 DNA: TGTGCCAGCAGTTTATTCGCTAGCGGGAGGGCCTCCCACGAGCAGTACTTC.

V and J are TRBV24-1 and TRBJ1-2; D might be TRBD1 (5 bases). This CDR3 is 14 amino acids long. CDR1 and CDR2 (germline): KGHDR, SFDVKD. Trimming took 5 bases from V and 2 from J, leaving 11 bases between them. The CDR3 spells CATSGGGANYGYTF. The CDR3 nucleotides are TGTGCCACCAGTGGCGGCGGGGCGAACTATGGCTACACCTTC.

This clonotype came up many times. The rearrangement uses TRBV29-1 and TRBJ1-2; D not resolved. The CDR3 covers 13 residues. Germline-derived CDR1 and CDR2 are SQVTM and ANQGSEA. V was clipped by 2 bases and J by 4 bases, with 11 bases between them. The DNA of the CDR3 is TGCAGCGTTGAAAAAGGAATCGGCTATGGCTACACCTTC. Translating gives CSVEKGIGYGYTF.

This clonotype was found many times. The chain is built from TRBV19 and TRBJ2-5; 9 positions match TRBD1. The CDR3 is 14 amino acids. Per germline, CDR1 LNHDA and CDR2 SQIVND (reference sequence). Trimming at V came to 3 bases and at J to 4 bases, leaving 3 bases not matched to a gene. CDR3 nucleotide sequence: TGTGCCAGTAGTATCGGACAGGGGTTAGAGACCCAGTACTTC. Translating gives CASSIGQGLETQYF.

There are many counts of this clonotype. The genes are TRBV29-1 and TRBJ2-5; weak D call: TRBD2 (5 bases). V lost 6 bases to trimming and J lost 5 bases, with 19 bases between them. Germline CDR1 and CDR2: SQVTM and ANQGSEA. The CDR3 is 14 amino acids. The CDR3 DNA reads TGCAGCGTCCAACGGGGTGGGATCAGTGAGACCCAGTACTTC. Protein product: CSVQRGGISETQYF.

This clonotype came up many times. The rearrangement uses TRBV7-9 and TRBJ2-2; no reliable D call. The V gene's germline CDR1 is SEHNR and CDR2 FQNEAQ (reference sequence). V was pared by 5 bases and J by 0 bases, with 4 bases between. This CDR3 region has 13 residues. The CDR3 protein is CASSLPNTGELFF. DNA for the CDR3: TGTGCCAGCAGCCTCCCGAACACCGGGGAGCTGTTTTTT.

The table lists this clonotype with many counts. The chain's CDR3 is CASSLQTGGTETQYF. Written as DNA, the CDR3 is TGTGCCAGCAGCCTACAGACAGGGGGCACGGAGACCCAGTACTTC. The V and J genes are TRBV6-1 and TRBJ2-5; TRBD1 agrees at 10 bases. V lost 6 bases to trimming and J lost 5 bases; unmatched junction nucleotides: 9. In germline, CDR1 is MNHNS, CDR2 SASEGT. This CDR3 has 15 residues.

The sample holds a few counts of this clonotype. The chain is built from TRBV6-2 or TRBV6-3 and TRBJ1-5; D remains unclear. The CDR3 is 16 amino acids. Trimming cost V 6 bases and J 0 bases, with 15 bases left between them. Germline CDR1 reads MNHEY; CDR2 reads SVGEGT. The CDR3 DNA sequence: TGTGCCAGCAGCCGCCCGGGCTGGGATAGCAATCAGCCCCAGCATTTT. Its protein is CASSRPGWDSNQPQHF.

This clonotype has ten or more counts. The V call is TRBV20-1, the J call TRBJ2-7; perhaps TRBD2 as D (6 bases). Germline V gene data show CDR1 as DFQATT and CDR2 as SNEGSKA (reference sequence). V was cut by 4 bases and J by 3 bases, with 13 bases left in between. CDR3 size: 13 residues. The CDR3 DNA reads TGCAGTGCTATCCCGCCTAGCGACTACGAGCAGTACTTC. Its protein is CSAIPPSDYEQYF.

The chain combines TRBV29-1 with TRBJ2-5, with no clear D. V lost 1 base to trimming and J lost 5 bases, with 11 bases between them. Germline CDR1 is SQVTM and CDR2 is ANQGSEA. The CDR3 totals 13 residues. CDR3 residues: CSVEGTSKETQYF. DNA for the CDR3: TGCAGCGTTGAAGGGACCTCCAAGGAGACCCAGTACTTC.

This clonotype has at least ten counts. This chain links TRBV19 with TRBJ1-2; D gene uncertain. CDR3 length: 14 amino acids. V lost 3 bases to trimming and J lost 4 bases, with 12 bases between them. CDR1 is LNHDA, CDR2 SQIVND, per germline (reference sequence). Written as DNA, the CDR3 is TGTGCCAGTAGTATTCGTCACAGACGCTATGGCTACACCTTC. Its protein is CASSIRHRRYGYTF.

This clonotype occurred many times. This chain links TRBV7-9 with TRBJ2-7; 10 bases align to TRBD1. The V gene's germline CDR1 is SEHNR and CDR2 FQNEAQ (reference sequence). The CDR3 runs 15 residues. With 6 bases clipped from V and 1 base from J, the junction kept 6 bases outside the gene matches. The CDR3 coding sequence is TGTGCCAGCAGTTCCGGACAGGGGGTATCCTACGAGCAGTACTTC. This translates into CASSSGQGVSYEQYF.

This clonotype showed up many times. V gene TRBV5-1 combines with J gene TRBJ2-2; TRBD1 matches 7 bases. Germline CDR1 reads SGHRS; CDR2 reads YFSETQ. Trimming took 0 bases from V and 4 from J; bases not matched to a gene: 3. The CDR3 runs 15 residues. The CDR3 protein is CASSLVTGSTGELFF. The CDR3, as DNA: TGCGCCAGCAGCTTGGTGACAGGGAGCACCGGGGAGCTGTTTTTT.

This clonotype was seen at least ten times. The V and J genes are TRBV19 and TRBJ2-7; D may be TRBD2 (5 bases). V lost 6 bases to trimming and J lost 2 bases, with 14 bases between them. The germline gives CDR1 LNHDA, CDR2 SQIVND (reference sequence). CDR3 length: 14 amino acids. CDR3 nucleotide sequence: TGTGCCAGTAGGACGACCGCGGGCACCTACGAGCAGTACTTC. It codes for CASRTTAGTYEQYF.

This clonotype was observed at least ten times. This chain connects TRBV25-1 to TRBJ2-5, with TRBD1 identical over 8 bases. This CDR3 region has 15 residues. The germline V gene encodes CDR1 MGHDK and CDR2 SYGVNS. V was clipped by 2 bases and J by 1 base; unmatched bases: 3. DNA for the CDR3: TGTGCCAGCAGTGAACAGGGACAGGCCCAAGAGACCCAGTACTTC. This translates into CASSEQGQAQETQYF.

The chain uses TRBV4-3 and TRBJ1-5; unclear D gene. V was shortened by 0 bases and J by 4 bases, with 4 bases between the two germline ends. The CDR3 is 13 amino acids. CDR1 is LGHNA, CDR2 YSLEER, per germline. The CDR3 DNA reads as TGCGCCAGCAGCCAAGATGAAAATCAGCCCCAGCATTTT. Encoded protein: CASSQDENQPQHF.

This clonotype has a count of ten or more. Given a much more abundant clone one base away, this may be a read error. V usage is TRBV5-1 and J usage is TRBJ1-6; tentative D call: TRBD1 (6 bases). The CDR3 covers 15 residues. In germline, CDR1 is SGHRS, CDR2 YFSETQ. CDR3 residues: CASGFEDSEGSPLHF. CDR3 coding DNA: TGCGCCAGCGGCTTCGAGGACAGCGAAGGTTCACCCCTCCACTTT.

V gene TRBV6-2 or TRBV6-3 combines with J gene TRBJ2-7; D unclear. V lost 0 bases and J 5 bases, leaving 5 bases between the germline ends. CDR1 and CDR2 from the germline V gene are MNHEY and SVGEGT. This CDR3 has 12 residues. The CDR3: CASSYSIDEQYF. DNA for the CDR3: TGTGCCAGCAGTTACTCGATAGACGAGCAGTACTTC.

This clonotype was seen repeatedly, ten times or more. The chain has TRBV12-3 or TRBV12-4 and TRBJ2-5; TRBD1 aligns across 7 bases. The CDR3 is made up of 13 amino acids. Germline trimming cut 6 bases from V and 3 bases from J; bases unmatched to any gene: 4. CDR3 region: CASRRDSEETQYF. Here the CDR3 DNA reads TGTGCCAGCAGACGGGACAGCGAAGAGACCCAGTACTTC.

In its sample, this clonotype was seen many times. This sequence joins TRBV6-1 and TRBJ2-5, with D perhaps TRBD2 (9 bases). The CDR3 has 19 amino acids. Germline V gene lookup returns CDR1 MNHNS and CDR2 SASEGT. V was cut by 1 base and J by 4 bases, with 25 bases left in between. The CDR3 loop reads CASSEGTGPNSGRIETQYF. The CDR3 DNA follows: TGTGCCAGCAGTGAAGGGACAGGGCCGAATAGCGGGAGAATAGAGACCCAGTACTTC.

At least ten counts were recorded for this clonotype. V gene TRBV7-8 combines with J gene TRBJ2-2, with 10 bases fitting TRBD2. The germline V gene encodes CDR1 SGHVS and CDR2 FQNEAQ. The CDR3 consists of 17 residues. V dropped 3 bases and J dropped 6; count of bases not matched to a gene: 10. CDR3 amino acids: CASSLGGTSGVAGELFF. The CDR3 region has the DNA TGTGCCAGCAGCTTGGGTGGAACTAGCGGGGTGGCCGGGGAGCTGTTTTTT.

At least ten counts were recorded for this clonotype. V and J are TRBV7-9 and TRBJ2-7; possible D gene TRBD2, 5 bases. Trimming stripped 0 bases from V and 6 bases from J, with 12 bases between. The CDR3 has 14 residues. CDR1 is SEHNR and CDR2 is FQNEAQ in the germline V gene (reference sequence). The chain's CDR3 is CASSLAQPRAEQYF. The CDR3 bases are TGTGCCAGCAGCTTAGCACAGCCGAGGGCCGAGCAGTACTTC.

There are many counts of this clonotype. This chain links TRBV10-3 with TRBJ2-2; the D call may be TRBD1 or TRBD2 (7 bases each). Germline CDR1 and CDR2: ENHRY and SYGVKD. The CDR3 spans 16 residues. Trimming took 6 bases from V and 2 from J, leaving 16 bases between them. CDR3 sequence: CAISGSGTDNTGELFF. The DNA for the CDR3 is TGTGCCATCAGCGGGAGCGGGACAGATAACACCGGGGAGCTGTTTTTT.

The chain has TRBV11-2 and TRBJ1-1, with D possibly being TRBD1 (6 bases). Looked up from germline, CDR1 is SGHAT and CDR2 is FQNNGV. V lost 5 bases to trimming and J lost 4 bases, with 11 bases between them. This CDR3 has 13 amino acids. This CDR3 is CASSPTGITEAFF. CDR3 nucleotides: TGTGCCAGCAGCCCAACAGGGATCACTGAAGCTTTCTTT.

This clonotype was seen a single time. V gene TRBV7-2 combines with J gene TRBJ2-7, with a tentative D call TRBD2 (5 bases). The CDR3 sequence is 13 residues long. Trimming cost V 0 bases and J 9 bases, with 12 bases left between them. Germline CDR1 reads SGHTA; CDR2 reads FQGNSA. The CDR3: CASSLAEWGAQYF. In DNA form, the CDR3 reads TGTGCCAGCAGCTTAGCAGAGTGGGGAGCGCAGTACTTC.

This clonotype has only a few counts. This chain joins TRBV12-3 or TRBV12-4 and TRBJ1-5; 8 nucleotides align to TRBD1. The V and J ends lost 1 base and 5 bases, in that order; junction bases with no gene match: 7. CDR3 length equals 16 residues. The CDR3 bases are TGTGCCAGCAGTTTAGAGACGGCGACAGGGGATCAGCCCCAGCATTTT. This sequence encodes CASSLETATGDQPQHF.

This clonotype has ten or more counts. The chain recombines TRBV28 with TRBJ2-7; TRBD2 matches 12 bases. V shed 5 bases and J 5 bases; nucleotides not matched to a gene: 4. This CDR3 is built from 14 residues. Germline CDR1 reads MDHEN; CDR2 reads SYDVKM. CDR3 DNA sequence: TGTGCCAGCAGTACGACTAGCGGGAGCCACGAGCAGTACTTC. Residues: CASSTTSGSHEQYF.

In this sample, this clonotype turned up many times. J is TRBJ2-5 and V is TRBV29-1, with D possibly called TRBD1 or TRBD2 (5 bases each). In germline, CDR1 is SQVTM, CDR2 ANQGSEA. The V and J ends lost 5 bases and 5 bases respectively, with 12 bases between them. This CDR3 has 12 amino acids. CDR3 sequence (DNA): TGCAGCGTTCAGGGACGTTCGGAGACCCAGTACTTC. It is translated as CSVQGRSETQYF.

This clonotype was seen a handful of times. The genes are TRBV5-1 and TRBJ2-5, with D perhaps matching TRBD1 or TRBD2 (5 bases each). Germline V gene lookup returns CDR1 SGHRS and CDR2 YFSETQ. The length of the CDR3 is 15 residues. V shed 4 bases and J shed 4 bases, with 17 bases lying between them. The CDR3 loop reads CASSPVGTQGETQYF. The CDR3 nucleotides are TGCGCCAGCAGCCCGGTGGGGACCCAAGGAGAGACCCAGTACTTC.